These 23 T cell receptor beta chains were all obtained from the same sample, sequenced in a study of cytomegalovirus exposure and HLA in healthy donors. TCRdb keeps only in-frame clones here, not all; method: immunoSEQ multiplex PCR. The top ten clones hold roughly 22% of a sample with around 95,000 clones, 85% of them seen once. Source material: PBMCs. The receptors stem from a young man in good health and CMV-seropositive.

The V and J genes are TRBV6-1 and TRBJ2-3; D unresolved. The germline V and J ends were trimmed by 0 bases and 4 bases, with 8 bases remaining between them. Germline V lookup: CDR1 MNHNS, CDR2 SASEGT. The CDR3 contains 14 residues. CDR3 DNA: TGTGCCAGCAGTGAAGCGCTGGGCTCAGATACGCAGTATTTT. Its translation is CASSEALGSDTQYF.

The chain recombines TRBV5-6 with TRBJ2-1; D uncertain. In germline, CDR1 is SGHDT, CDR2 YYEEEE. V lost 4 bases, J lost 1 base, and 15 bases lay in between. This CDR3 has 16 residues. CDR3 in DNA: TGTGCCAGCAGCGGAACTATGGCGGATTCCTACAATGAGCAGTTCTTC. Translated, it gives CASSGTMADSYNEQFF. The whole variable domain, filled in from reference TRBV5-6 and TRBJ2-1, reads DAGVTQSPTHLIKTRGQQVTLRCSPKSGHDTVSWYQQALGQGPQFIFQYYEEEERQRGNFPDRFSGHQFPNYSSELNVNALLLGDSALYLCASSGTMADSYNEQFFGPGTRLTVL.

This clone was counted once. J is TRBJ2-7 and V is TRBV5-6; TRBD2 is a possible D gene (6 bases). CDR1 and CDR2 (germline): SGHDT, YYEEEE. Trimming removed 3 bases at V and 2 bases at J, with 18 bases between. The CDR3 sequence is 16 residues long. CDR3 amino acids: CASSSPSDRRPYEQYV. The CDR3 region has the DNA TGTGCCAGCAGCTCTCCTAGCGACCGAAGGCCCTACGAGCAGTACGTC.

This clone was observed once. This sequence joins TRBV19 and TRBJ2-1, with D maybe TRBD2 (5 bases). Germline loops: CDR1 LNHDA, CDR2 SQIVND (reference sequence). V was trimmed by 7 bases and J by 3 bases, leaving 19 bases between them. CDR3 length: 16 amino acids. CDR3: CASTLSEGEDYNEQFF. The CDR3 DNA reads TGTGCCAGTACCCTCTCCGAGGGAGAGGACTACAATGAGCAGTTCTTC.

This clone was detected only once. The gene calls are TRBV10-1 and TRBJ1-1; 8 bases map to TRBD1. Germline V CDR1 and CDR2: WNHNN, SYGVQD (reference sequence). The CDR3 is 12 residues long. With V trimmed by 10 bases and J by 4 bases, 5 bases remained unmatched. CDR3 residues: CANLTGGTEAFF. DNA for the CDR3: TGCGCCAATTTAACAGGGGGCACTGAAGCTTTCTTT.

The chain uses TRBV5-1 and TRBJ2-3; tentative D call: TRBD2 (5 bases). The CDR3 runs to 13 residues. Trimming cost V 0 bases and J 6 bases, with 8 bases left between them. The germline V gene has CDR1 SGHRS and CDR2 YFSETQ. The CDR3 nucleotides read TGCGCCAGCAGCTTGGCAAGCGGTGATACGCAGTATTTT. Translation: CASSLASGDTQYF. The whole variable domain, remainder taken from reference TRBV5-1 and TRBJ2-3, is KAGVTQTPRYLIKTRGQQVTLSCSPISGHRSVSWYQQTPGQGLQFLFEYFSETQRNKGNFPGRFSGRQFSNSRSEMNVSTLELGDSALYLCASSLASGDTQYFGPGTRLTVL.

V and J are TRBV13 and TRBJ2-1; TRBD2 matches 8 bases. This CDR3 contains 18 residues. CDR1 and CDR2 from the germline V gene are PRHDT and FYEKMQ (reference sequence). The V gene end was trimmed by 5 bases and the J gene end by 0 bases; junction bases not matched to a gene: 12. Written as DNA, the CDR3 is TGTGCCAGCAGCCCCCAAGCGGGAGAACTGAGCTCCTACAATGAGCAGTTCTTC. It yields the protein CASSPQAGELSSYNEQFF.

The rearrangement uses TRBV5-6 and TRBJ2-1, with 11 bases that match TRBD1. This CDR3 is built from 18 residues. Germline CDR1 reads SGHDT; CDR2 reads YYEEEE. Trimming removed 2 bases from V and 0 bases from J; junction bases left unmatched: 7. Here the CDR3 reads CASSFSGDRGDSYNEQFF. In nucleotides, the CDR3 is TGTGCCAGCAGCTTCTCCGGGGACAGGGGGGACTCCTACAATGAGCAGTTCTTC.

The rearrangement uses TRBV30 and TRBJ2-1; D is uncertain. CDR1 and CDR2 (germline): GTSNPN, SVGIG (reference sequence). The germline V and J ends were trimmed by 0 bases and 5 bases, with 5 bases remaining between them. This CDR3 region has 12 residues. CDR3 bases: TGTGCCTGGAGTGTACGGGACAATGAGCAGTTCTTC. Translated, it gives CAWSVRDNEQFF. The variable domain in full, completed from reference TRBV30 and TRBJ2-1, reads SQTIHQWPATLVQPVGSPLSLECTVEGTSNPNLYWYRQAAGRGLQLLFYSVGIGQISSEVPQNLSASRPQDRQFILSSKKLLLSDSGFYLCAWSVRDNEQFFGPGTRLTVL.

V usage is TRBV13 and J usage is TRBJ2-3; 8 bases fit TRBD2. The CDR3 covers 17 residues. Per germline, CDR1 PRHDT and CDR2 FYEKMQ (reference sequence). Losses at the gene ends were 1 base for V and 2 bases for J; bases not matched to a gene: 8. The CDR3 sequence: CASSLVPLAGYTDTQYF. The DNA of the CDR3 is TGTGCCAGCAGCTTAGTACCCCTAGCGGGCTACACAGATACGCAGTATTTT.

This clone was seen only a few times. The rearrangement links TRBV28 to TRBJ1-5, with D maybe TRBD1 (5 bases). Trimming took off 6 bases at V and 4 bases at J, with 10 bases between the two ends. This CDR3 contains 13 residues. CDR1 is MDHEN and CDR2 is SYDVKM in the germline V gene. The CDR3 bases are TGTGCCAGCAGCCTGACAGTTAATCAGCCCCAGCATTTT. Amino acid sequence: CASSLTVNQPQHF.

The V and J genes are TRBV5-4 and TRBJ1-2; 9 bases are shared with TRBD1. The CDR3 consists of 16 residues. V lost 0 bases and J lost 2; bases outside the gene matches: 5. CDR1 is SGHNT and CDR2 is YYREEE in the germline V gene (reference sequence). The CDR3 DNA follows: TGTGCCAGCAGCTTGGGTTTGGGACAGGGAAACTATGGCTACACCTTC. This encodes CASSLGLGQGNYGYTF.

The genes are TRBV11-2 and TRBJ2-7, with D possibly TRBD2 on 6 matching bases. The CDR3 spans 15 residues. CDR1 and CDR2 (germline): SGHAT, FQNNGV. Trimming stripped 5 bases from V and 0 bases from J, with 14 bases between. DNA for the CDR3: TGTGCCAGCAGCGGAGGGTTTCCCCTCTCCTACGAGCAGTACTTC. Residues: CASSGGFPLSYEQYF.

The genes are TRBV5-6 and TRBJ1-4, with D possibly matching TRBD1 (6 bases). The V and J ends lost 0 bases and 8 bases respectively, with 14 bases between them. This CDR3 has 15 residues. Looked up from germline, CDR1 is SGHDT and CDR2 is YYEEEE. This CDR3 is CASSLDDTRGEKLFF. CDR3 nucleotides: TGTGCCAGCAGCTTGGACGACACCAGGGGAGAAAAACTGTTTTTT.

This rearrangement joins TRBV19 to TRBJ2-7; TRBD1 is a possible D gene (5 bases). CDR3 length: 13 residues. V was pared by 9 bases and J by 0 bases, with 12 bases between. Germline lookup yields CDR1 LNHDA and CDR2 SQIVND (reference sequence). The CDR3 bases are TGTGCCAGCTCAGGGTCGAGCTCCTACGAGCAGTACTTC. Translation gives CASSGSSSYEQYF.

This chain links TRBV12-2 with TRBJ2-7; the D call of TRBD2 is as the table states it, not checked on the DNA. TRBV12-2 is labeled a pseudogene. CDR3 length equals 21 residues. CDR3 protein: CASRLAPRGGLAGERSYEQYV. CDR3 nucleotide sequence: TGTGCAAGTCGCTTAGCCCCCAGGGGCGGACTAGCGGGAGAGAGGTCCTACGAGCAGTACGTC.

The V and J genes are TRBV10-3 and TRBJ1-2; TRBD1 is a possible D gene (6 bases). Germline loops: CDR1 ENHRY, CDR2 SYGVKD. CDR3 size: 12 residues. V gave up 9 bases and J gave up 0 bases, with 8 bases separating them. CDR3 bases: TGTGCCATAGGGACAACTAACTATGGCTACACCTTC. Protein product: CAIGTTNYGYTF.

Worth noting for this clone: Distinct nucleotide sequences in the sample also encode this CDR3. The chain recombines TRBV27 with TRBJ2-1; 11 bases are shared with TRBD2. J gave up 4 bases and V 4 bases, and 3 bases lay outside the gene matches. This CDR3 region has 15 residues. Per germline, CDR1 MNHEY and CDR2 SMNVEV (reference sequence). This CDR3 reads CASSSGTSGYNEQFF. The CDR3 DNA is TGTGCCAGCAGTTCCGGGACTAGCGGTTACAATGAGCAGTTCTTC.

The chain uses TRBV27 and TRBJ2-5; D is unclear. The germline CDR1 and CDR2 sequences are MNHEY and SMNVEV (reference sequence). V was clipped by 3 bases and J by 1 base, with 6 bases between them. This CDR3 spans 13 amino acids. Here the CDR3 reads CASSFRGQETQYF. CDR3 DNA sequence: TGTGCCAGCAGTTTTAGAGGCCAAGAGACCCAGTACTTC.

The J gene is TRBJ2-7, the V gene TRBV27; D is possibly TRBD1 (6 bases). Germline CDR1 and CDR2: MNHEY and SMNVEV (reference sequence). There are 12 residues in the CDR3. V lost 6 bases and J 3 bases, leaving 9 bases between the germline ends. The DNA for the CDR3 is TGTGCCAGCAGACAGGGTAACTACGAGCAGTACTTC. It translates to CASRQGNYEQYF.

The chain links TRBV5-1 to TRBJ2-2; tentative D call: TRBD1 (6 bases). V was cut by 1 base and J by 1 base, with 11 bases left in between. The CDR3 totals 16 residues. Germline CDR1 and CDR2: SGHRS and YFSETQ. CDR3 DNA: TGCGCCAGCAGCTTGAATCCGACAGGGAACACCGGGGAGCTGTTTTTT. Amino acids: CASSLNPTGNTGELFF.

This chain uses TRBV5-8 with TRBJ2-3, with D possibly matching TRBD1 (6 bases). V was cut by 1 base and J by 2 bases, with 14 bases left in between. CDR1 is SGHTS, CDR2 YDEGEE, per germline. This CDR3 is built from 16 residues. CDR3 nucleotides: TGTGCCAGCAGCTTGTCAGGTCAGGGGTCCACAGATACGCAGTATTTT. Translation gives CASSLSGQGSTDTQYF.

This sequence joins TRBV4-2 and TRBJ1-1; D uncertain. The CDR3 length is 14 residues. CDR1 is LGHNA and CDR2 is YNFKEQ in the germline V gene. V shed 0 bases and J shed 0 bases, with 5 bases lying between them. DNA for the CDR3: TGTGCCAGCAGCCAAGAGTTTATGAACACTGAAGCTTTCTTT. Its translation: CASSQEFMNTEAFF.